This passage covers 3 T cell receptor beta chains from one sample sequenced in a study of T cells in Graves' hyperthyroidism and ophthalmopathy. RNA transcripts yielded amplified TCR beta CDR3 regions. The HTBI primer set drove a first-round RT-PCR of the TCR CDR3. TCRdb re-derived calls from the multiplex PCR reads in MiXCR, one entry per CDR3 protein. The sample carries under 350,000 distinct CDR3 sequences, approximately 17% recorded once. The sequencing sample was made of blood. The source is a woman aged 60-75 years with Graves' ophthalmopathy.

This clonotype occurred many times. The rearrangement joins TRBV2 to TRBJ2-5; unclear D gene. V was shortened by 2 bases and J by 5 bases, with 3 bases between the two germline ends. The CDR3 length is 11 residues. Germline V CDR1 and CDR2: SNHLY, FYNNEI. The CDR3 region is CASSERETQYF. The CDR3 bases are TGTGCCAGCAGTGAAAGGGAGACCCAGTACTTC.

In the case of this clonotype: This could be a read error, since a much larger clone is one nucleotide away. The rearrangement uses TRBV5-1 and TRBJ2-3; 7 bases fit TRBD2. This CDR3 comprises 16 residues. In germline, CDR1 is SGHRS, CDR2 YFSETQ. CDR3 nucleotide sequence: TGCGCCAGCAGCTTGGGAGGGGACTACGGCACAGATACGCAGTGTTTT. It yields the protein CASSLGGDYGTDTQCF.

This clonotype appeared many times. The J gene is TRBJ2-1, the V gene TRBV11-2; no clear D. The V gene lost 1 base and the J gene lost 4 bases, with 11 bases spanning the gap. Germline values: CDR1 SGHAT, CDR2 FQNNGV. CDR3 size: 15 residues. CDR3 sequence (DNA): TGTGCCAGCAGCTTAGTCTGGTCAGATTACAATGAGCAGTTCTTC. This encodes CASSLVWSDYNEQFF. Drawing the rest from reference TRBV11-2 and TRBJ2-1, the complete variable domain is EAGVAQSPRYKIIEKRQSVAFWCNPISGHATLYWYQQILGQGPKLLIQFQNNGVVDDSQLPKDRFSAERLKGVDSTLKIQPAKLEDSAVYLCASSLVWSDYNEQFFGPGTRLTVL.